This T cell receptor beta chain comes out of a study of T cell responses to AZD1222 COVID-19 vaccine. Study-wide points: Without day 14 samples, only post-peak T cell repertoires were studied. Seropositive at baseline were only 5 or 6 AZD1222 recipients. Donors skewed white British and female; clonal diversity was possibly underestimated.

To note about this clone: The antigen is undetermined.

From germline, CDR1 is SQVTM and CDR2 ANQGSEA. The CDR3 covers 12 residues. V shed 3 bases and J shed 6 bases, with 12 bases lying between them. Here immunoSEQ multiplex PCR was the method, and the copy in TCRdb shows in-frame clones only, minus some. This sample has approximately 140,000 clones; roughly 89% occur once, and the top ten carry 7.5% to 8%. The chain is built from TRBV29-1 and TRBJ2-7, with a weak D call TRBD1 (5 bases). The sequencing here drew on peripheral blood, taken 28 days after the second dose of the MenACWY control vaccine. The sequence was collected from an adult who received the MenACWY meningococcal vaccine as a control. The CDR3 bases are TGCAGCGTTGATAAGGGGTTGCGCGAGCAGTACTTC. It codes for CSVDKGLREQYF.